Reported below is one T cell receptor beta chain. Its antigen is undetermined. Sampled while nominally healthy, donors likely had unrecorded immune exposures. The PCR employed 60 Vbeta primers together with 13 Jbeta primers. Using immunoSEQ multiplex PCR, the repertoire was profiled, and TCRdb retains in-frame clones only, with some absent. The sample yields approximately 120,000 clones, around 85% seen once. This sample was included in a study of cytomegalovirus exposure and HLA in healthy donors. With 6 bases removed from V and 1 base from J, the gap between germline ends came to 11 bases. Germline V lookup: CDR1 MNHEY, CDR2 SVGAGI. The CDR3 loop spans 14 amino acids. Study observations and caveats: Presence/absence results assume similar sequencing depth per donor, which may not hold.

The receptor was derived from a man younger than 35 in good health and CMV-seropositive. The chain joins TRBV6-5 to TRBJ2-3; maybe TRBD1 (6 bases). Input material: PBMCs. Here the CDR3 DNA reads TGTGCCAGCAGCCACCGACAGGGCACAGATACGCAGTATTTT. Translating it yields CASSHRQGTDTQYF.